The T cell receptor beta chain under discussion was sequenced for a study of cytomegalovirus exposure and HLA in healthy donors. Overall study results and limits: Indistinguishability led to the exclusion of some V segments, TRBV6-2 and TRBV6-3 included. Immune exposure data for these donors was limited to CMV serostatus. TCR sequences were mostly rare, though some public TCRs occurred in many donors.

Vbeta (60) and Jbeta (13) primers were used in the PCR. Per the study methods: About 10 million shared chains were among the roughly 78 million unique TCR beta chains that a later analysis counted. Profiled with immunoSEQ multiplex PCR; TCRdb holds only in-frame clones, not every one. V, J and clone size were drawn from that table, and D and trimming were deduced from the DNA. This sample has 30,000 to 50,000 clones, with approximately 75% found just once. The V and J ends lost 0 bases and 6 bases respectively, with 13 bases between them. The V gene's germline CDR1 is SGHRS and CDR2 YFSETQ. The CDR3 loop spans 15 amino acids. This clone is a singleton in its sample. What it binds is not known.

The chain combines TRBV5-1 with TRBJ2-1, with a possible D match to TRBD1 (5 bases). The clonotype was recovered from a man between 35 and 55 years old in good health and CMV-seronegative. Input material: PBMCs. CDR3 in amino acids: CASSLEGQGPNEQFF. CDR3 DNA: TGCGCCAGCAGCTTGGAAGGCCAGGGTCCCAATGAGCAGTTCTTC.